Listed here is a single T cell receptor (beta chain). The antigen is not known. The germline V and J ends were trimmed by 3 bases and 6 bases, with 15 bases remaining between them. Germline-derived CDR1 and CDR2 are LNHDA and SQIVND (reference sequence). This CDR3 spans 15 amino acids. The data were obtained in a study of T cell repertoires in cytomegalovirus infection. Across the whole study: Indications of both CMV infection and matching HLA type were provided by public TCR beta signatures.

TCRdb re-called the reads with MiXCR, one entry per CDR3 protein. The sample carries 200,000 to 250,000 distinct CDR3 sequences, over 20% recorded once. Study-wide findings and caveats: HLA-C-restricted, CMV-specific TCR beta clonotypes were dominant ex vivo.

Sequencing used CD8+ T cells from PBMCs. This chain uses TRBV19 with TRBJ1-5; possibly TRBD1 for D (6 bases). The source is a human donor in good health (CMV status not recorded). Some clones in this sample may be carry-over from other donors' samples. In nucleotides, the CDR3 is TGTGCCAGTAGTATCGACACAGGGTCGTCTCAGCCCCAGCATTTT. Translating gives CASSIDTGSSQPQHF.